The next 20 T cell receptor beta chains were all read from a single sample in a study of blood T cell repertoires in COVID-19. Assay used: immunoSEQ multiplex PCR; TCRdb lists only in-frame clones, some missing. The sample records more than 100,000 clones, around 88% being singletons. Sequenced input: peripheral blood. These receptors originate from a woman in her forties or fifties with active or convalescent COVID-19.

This sequence joins TRBV5-1 and TRBJ2-7; D is ambiguous. The CDR3 is 13 residues long. V shed 5 bases and J shed 0 bases, with 9 bases lying between them. From germline, CDR1 is SGHRS and CDR2 YFSETQ. The CDR3 region is CASRAIGSYEQYF. CDR3 bases: TGCGCCAGCAGAGCGATTGGCTCCTACGAGCAGTACTTC.

The chain is built from TRBV9 and TRBJ2-1; possibly TRBD2 for D (5 bases). V was clipped by 3 bases and J by 1 base, with 14 bases between them. This CDR3 region has 16 residues. Germline CDR1 reads SGDLS; CDR2 reads YYNGEE. CDR3 DNA: TGTGCCAGCAGCGGCCGCCAAGCGGTATCCTACAATGAGCAGTTCTTC. The encoded protein is CASSGRQAVSYNEQFF.

DNA of the CDR3: TGTGCCAGCAGCTTAGCGGCTAGCGTCTCCTACAATGAGCAGTTCTTC. Its protein product is CASSLAASVSYNEQFF. This chain joins TRBV7-9 and TRBJ2-1, with D possibly being TRBD2 (6 bases). The CDR3 covers 16 residues. V lost 0 bases and J 0 bases, leaving 9 bases between the germline ends. In germline, CDR1 is SEHNR, CDR2 FQNEAQ (reference sequence).

This clone was seen just once. J is TRBJ2-7 and V is TRBV4-1, with a tentative D call TRBD2 (6 bases). Deletions cut 4 bases from V and 6 bases from J, with 13 bases between. The CDR3 length is 13 residues. Germline-derived CDR1 and CDR2 are MGHRA and YSYEKL. DNA of the CDR3: TGCGCCAGCAGCCGGGGACTCCTTTTCGAGCAGTACTTC. This translates into CASSRGLLFEQYF.

This chain connects TRBV5-4 to TRBJ2-7; D might be TRBD1 (6 bases). The CDR3 contains 14 residues. In germline, CDR1 is SGHNT, CDR2 YYREEE (reference sequence). The V end was cut by 2 bases, the J end by 1 base, with 10 bases between. CDR3 protein: CASSLIDRSYEQYF. CDR3 bases: TGTGCCAGCAGCTTAATCGACAGGTCCTACGAGCAGTACTTC. Full variable domain (rest looked up from reference TRBV5-4 and TRBJ2-7): ETGVTQSPTHLIKTRGQQVTLRCSSQSGHNTVSWYQQALGQGPQFIFQYYREEENGRGNFPPRFSGLQFPNYSSELNVNALELDDSALYLCASSLIDRSYEQYFGPGTRLTVT.

This clone was counted between two and nine times. The gene calls are TRBV18 and TRBJ2-7, with TRBD1 matching over 11 bases. V was pared by 3 bases and J by 6 bases, with 1 base of the junction left unmatched. Germline CDR1 is KGHSH and CDR2 is LQKENI. This CDR3 is 13 amino acids long. The CDR3 region is CASSPGTGGEQYF. The CDR3 DNA reads as TGTGCCAGCTCACCCGGGACAGGGGGCGAGCAGTACTTC.

This clone was recorded only once. The V call is TRBV19, the J call TRBJ2-4; perhaps TRBD2 as D (6 bases). The CDR3 length is 13 residues. V shed 5 bases and J shed 6 bases, with 11 bases lying between them. The germline V gene encodes CDR1 LNHDA and CDR2 SQIVND (reference sequence). The CDR3 nucleotides are TGTGCCAGTAGTCCTCGGGGGACAAACATTCAGTACTTC. Translation gives CASSPRGTNIQYF. Supplemented by reference TRBV19 and TRBJ2-4, the full variable domain reads DGGITQSPKYLFRKEGQNVTLSCEQNLNHDAMYWYRQDPGQGLRLIYYSQIVNDFQKGDIAEGYSVSREKKESFPLTVTSAQKNPTAFYLCASSPRGTNIQYFGAGTRLSVL.

V gene TRBV2 combines with J gene TRBJ1-2; perhaps TRBD1 as D (6 bases). Germline CDR1 is SNHLY and CDR2 is FYNNEI. The V gene lost 3 bases and the J gene lost 6 bases, with 20 bases spanning the gap. The CDR3 is 16 amino acids. CDR3 coding DNA: TGTGCCAGCAGTGAGGACCGGCAGGGGTCTTACGATGGCTACACCTTC. As protein: CASSEDRQGSYDGYTF. Based on the CDR3 plus reference TRBV2 and TRBJ1-2, the full variable domain is EPEVTQTPSHQVTQMGQEVILRCVPISNHLYFYWYRQILGQKVEFLVSFYNNEISEKSEIFDDQFSVERPDGSNFTLKIRSTKLEDSAMYFCASSEDRQGSYDGYTFGSGTRLTVV.

This clone turned up a few times. The chain joins TRBV6-6 to TRBJ1-5; D possibly corresponds to TRBD1 (6 bases). Per germline, CDR1 MNHNY and CDR2 SVGAGI (reference sequence). This CDR3 is 14 amino acids long. The ends were cut back, 4 bases at V and 7 bases at J, with 14 bases in the middle. The DNA for the CDR3 is TGTGCCAGCAGTTCCCTGGACAGAAGCCAGCCCCAGCATTTT. It encodes CASSSLDRSQPQHF.

The chain combines TRBV15 with TRBJ2-6; D gene ambiguous. This CDR3 has 17 residues. Germline loops: CDR1 LNHNV, CDR2 YYDKDF (reference sequence). The ends were cut back, 2 bases at V and 0 bases at J, with 11 bases in the middle. CDR3 region: CATSRSVESSGANVLTF. In nucleotides, the CDR3 is TGTGCCACCAGCAGATCGGTGGAGAGCTCTGGGGCCAACGTCCTGACTTTC.

J is TRBJ1-2 and V is TRBV28, with D possibly being TRBD1 (6 bases). The V and J ends lost 4 bases and 2 bases respectively, with 11 bases between them. The CDR3 extends over 14 amino acids. The germline V gene encodes CDR1 MDHEN and CDR2 SYDVKM. CDR3 sequence (DNA): TGTGCCAGCAGTTCCGCGGACAGAAACTATGGCTACACCTTC. Amino acid sequence: CASSSADRNYGYTF.

The V gene is TRBV27, the J gene TRBJ2-1; 10 bases map to TRBD2. CDR3 length equals 17 residues. The ends lost 5 bases at V and 3 bases at J; junction bases unmatched: 10. Germline loops: CDR1 MNHEY, CDR2 SMNVEV (reference sequence). CDR3 DNA sequence: TGTGCCAGCAGTCCGATCCTAGCGGGAGCTTTCTACAATGAGCAGTTCTTC. Translation: CASSPILAGAFYNEQFF.

This clone was recorded a few times. The genes are TRBV11-2 and TRBJ2-1, with D unclear. The germline gives CDR1 SGHAT, CDR2 FQNNGV. The CDR3 runs to 15 residues. Trimming took off 3 bases at V and 1 base at J, with 10 bases between the two ends. The CDR3 reads CASSFQRSSYNEQFF. In DNA, the CDR3 is TGTGCCAGCAGCTTCCAGAGGTCGTCCTACAATGAGCAGTTCTTC.

The V and J genes are TRBV11-2 and TRBJ2-7; 8 bases agree with TRBD1. Trimming at V came to 6 bases and at J to 7 bases, leaving 17 bases not matched to a gene. Germline assignment: CDR1 SGHAT and CDR2 FQNNGV. This CDR3 is built from 16 residues. The CDR3 protein is CASSQIPGAGGGEQYF. CDR3 nucleotide sequence: TGTGCCAGCAGTCAAATCCCGGGGGCAGGGGGCGGAGAGCAGTACTTC.

J is TRBJ2-3 and V is TRBV7-2; D gene ambiguous. This CDR3 spans 14 amino acids. Germline-derived CDR1 and CDR2 are SGHTA and FQGNSA. V lost 0 bases, J lost 4 bases, and 8 bases lay in between. The CDR3 sequence: CASSLALVSDTQYF. CDR3 nucleotides: TGTGCCAGCAGCTTAGCATTAGTGTCAGATACGCAGTATTTT.

This clone appeared a few times. At one end the junction does not follow the germline gene, possibly because of a read error. The CDR3 sequence: CATSVLDRVANTIYF. The DNA for the CDR3 is TGTGCCACCAGTGTTTTGGACAGGGTGGCAAACACCATATATTTT. The V and J genes are TRBV24-1 and TRBJ1-3; 8 bases are shared with TRBD1. This CDR3 has 15 amino acids. Germline V gene sequence: CDR1 KGHDR, CDR2 SFDVKD.

The chain is built from TRBV7-3 and TRBJ2-3, with D possibly being TRBD2 (5 bases). The germline V gene encodes CDR1 SGHTA and CDR2 FQGTGA. The CDR3 covers 13 residues. V was trimmed by 1 base and J by 5 bases, leaving 7 bases between them. For the CDR3, the DNA is TGTGCCAGCAGCTTAATCGGAGGAGATACGCAGTATTTT. Amino acids: CASSLIGGDTQYF. The whole variable domain, remainder taken from reference TRBV7-3 and TRBJ2-3, is GAGVSQTPSNKVTEKGKYVELRCDPISGHTALYWYRQSLGQGPEFLIYFQGTGAADDSGLPNDRFFAVRPEGSVSTLKIQRTERGDSAVYLCASSLIGGDTQYFGPGTRLTVL.

J is TRBJ2-1 and V is TRBV6-2 or TRBV6-3, with 11 bases aligning to TRBD2. Trimming removed 6 bases from V and 7 bases from J; junction bases left unmatched: 8. The CDR3 contains 15 residues. CDR1 and CDR2 (germline): MNHEY, SVGEGT. This CDR3 reads CASSQLAGDVNEQFF. Written as DNA, the CDR3 is TGTGCCAGCAGCCAACTAGCGGGAGATGTAAATGAGCAGTTCTTC.

The chain carries TRBV6-2 or TRBV6-3 and TRBJ1-2; D unclear. V lost 0 bases to trimming and J lost 1 base, with 12 bases between them. The CDR3 has 16 residues. Germline CDR1 reads MNHEY; CDR2 reads SVGEGT. The CDR3 reads CASSYSMTGNNYGYTF. Here the CDR3 DNA reads TGTGCCAGCAGTTACTCGATGACGGGAAATAACTATGGCTACACCTTC.

The chain couples TRBV15 to TRBJ2-1, with 11 nucleotides matching TRBD2. With 2 bases clipped from V and 8 bases from J, the junction kept 8 bases outside the gene matches. This CDR3 has 16 residues. Germline V gene data show CDR1 as LNHNV and CDR2 as YYDKDF (reference sequence). The CDR3 protein is CATSRNPSGRIDEQFF. In DNA, the CDR3 is TGTGCCACCAGCAGAAACCCTAGCGGGAGGATTGATGAGCAGTTCTTC.